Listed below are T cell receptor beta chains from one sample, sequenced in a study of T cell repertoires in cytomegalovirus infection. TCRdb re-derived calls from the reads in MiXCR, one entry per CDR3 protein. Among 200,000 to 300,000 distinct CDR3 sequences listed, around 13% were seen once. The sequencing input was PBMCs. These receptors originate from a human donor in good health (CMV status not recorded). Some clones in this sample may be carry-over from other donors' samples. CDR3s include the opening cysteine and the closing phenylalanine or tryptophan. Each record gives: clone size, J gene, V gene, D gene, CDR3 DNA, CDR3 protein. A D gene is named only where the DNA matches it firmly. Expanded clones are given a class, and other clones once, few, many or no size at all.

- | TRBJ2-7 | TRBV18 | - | TGTGCCAGCTCACGCGAGGGTTGGACCTACGAGCAGTACTTC | CASSREGWTYEQYF
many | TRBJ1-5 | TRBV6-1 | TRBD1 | TGTGCCAGCAGTGGTTGGGACAGGGGGCGCAGCAATCAGCCCCAGCATTTT | CASSGWDRGRSNQPQHF
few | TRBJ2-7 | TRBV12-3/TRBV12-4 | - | TGTGCCAGCGGAGTCCTCGTCCGGGGAGAGCAGTACTTC | CASGVLVRGEQYF
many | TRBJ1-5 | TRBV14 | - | TGTGCCAACCAGGACGCTCAGCCCTATAGCAATCAGCCCCAGCATTTT | CANQDAQPYSNQPQHF
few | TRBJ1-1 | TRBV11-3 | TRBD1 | TGTGCCAGCAGCTCGAAGGGACAGGGAACGGCTTTCTTT | CASSSKGQGTAFF
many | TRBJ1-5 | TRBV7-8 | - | TGTGCCAGCAGCTTAGTAGGCACAGGCGGGAGTCAGCCCCAGCATTTT | CASSLVGTGGSQPQHF
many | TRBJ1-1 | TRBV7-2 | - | TGTGCCAGCAGCTTAAATCCAATCAGTTACACTGAAGCTTTCTTT | CASSLNPISYTEAFF
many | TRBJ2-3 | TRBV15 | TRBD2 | TGTGCCACCAGCATCGGGGGGGCCGGGTCAGATACGCAGTATTTT | CATSIGGAGSDTQYF
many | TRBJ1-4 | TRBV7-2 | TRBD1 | TGTGCCAGCAGCCCTGGACAGGGTTATGAAAAACTGTTTTTT | CASSPGQGYEKLFF
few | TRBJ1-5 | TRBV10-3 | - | TGTGCCATCAGTGAAGCGGTGGGCAGGGGAGGACAGCCCCAGCATTTT | CAISEAVGRGGQPQHF
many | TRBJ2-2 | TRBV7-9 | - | TGTGCCGGCCCGGGACACTCGAACACCGGGGAGCTGTTTTTT | CAGPGHSNTGELFF
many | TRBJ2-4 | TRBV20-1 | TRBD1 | TGCAGTGCTAGAGTTGTACAGGGGGCGTTCCAAAACATTCAGTACTTC | CSARVVQGAFQNIQYF
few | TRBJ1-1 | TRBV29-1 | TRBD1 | TGCAGGGGTTCTTTGGGACAGGGGAAAACTGAAGCTTTCTTT | CRGSLGQGKTEAFF
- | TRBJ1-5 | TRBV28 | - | TGTGCCAGCAGCGAGGGGTTTTATAGCAATCAGCCCCAGCATTTT | CASSEGFYSNQPQHF
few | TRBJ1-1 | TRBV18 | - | TGTGCCAGCTCACCACTTGCGGTCGGACCGACGAACACTGAAGCTTTCTTT | CASSPLAVGPTNTEAFF
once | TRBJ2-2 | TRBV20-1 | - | TGCAGTGCTAGAGATCTCGAGAACACCGGGGAGCTGTTTTTT | CSARDLENTGELFF
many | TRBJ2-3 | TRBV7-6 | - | TGTGCCAGCAGCTTAGCGGTTGCCCCCACAGATACGCAGTATTTT | CASSLAVAPTDTQYF
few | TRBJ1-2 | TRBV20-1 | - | TGCAGTGCTGGACATGGCTACACCTTC | CSAGHGYTF
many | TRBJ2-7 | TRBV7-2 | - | TGTGCCTCTCGGCGGGGAGGAAACGAGCAGTACTTC | CASRRGGNEQYF
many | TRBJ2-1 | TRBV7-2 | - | TGTGCCAGCAGCTTTCGACAGTACAATGAGCAGTTCTTC | CASSFRQYNEQFF
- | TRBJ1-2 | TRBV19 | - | TGTGCCAGTAGTAGACGGCCCTATGGCTACACCTTC | CASSRRPYGYTF
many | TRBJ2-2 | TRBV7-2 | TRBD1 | TGTGCCAGCAGCTTTGACAGGGGCGGTACCGGGGAGCTGTTTTTT | CASSFDRGGTGELFF
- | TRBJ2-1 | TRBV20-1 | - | TGCAGTGCTAGGCCCGGGACTTTTGGGGCTGAGCAGTTCTTC | CSARPGTFGAEQFF
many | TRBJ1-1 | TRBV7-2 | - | TGTGCCAGCAGTTCCGGACAGCTCACTGAAGCTTTCTTT | CASSSGQLTEAFF
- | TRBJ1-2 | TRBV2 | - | TGTGCCAGCATTCAACTCTTAGGGACACTCAACTATGGCTACACCTTC | CASIQLLGTLNYGYTF
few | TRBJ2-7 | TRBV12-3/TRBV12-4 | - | TGTGCCAGCAGTTTAAGTGCCCCACGTAGGGGACCGTACTTC | CASSLSAPRRGPYF
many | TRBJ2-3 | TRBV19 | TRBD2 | TGTGCCAGTAGTTCGATAGCGGGGGTCAGCACAGATACGCAGTATTTT | CASSSIAGVSTDTQYF
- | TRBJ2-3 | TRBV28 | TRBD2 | TGTGCCAGCAGTTCCGGCGGGAGGGCGGGGGATACGCAGTATTTT | CASSSGGRAGDTQYF
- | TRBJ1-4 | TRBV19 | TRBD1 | TGTGCCAGTAGTACTGGACAGGTCGCAACTAATGAAAAACTGTTTTTT | CASSTGQVATNEKLFF
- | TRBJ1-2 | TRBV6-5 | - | TGTGCCAGCATCGGCAAGAACTATGGCTACACCTTC | CASIGKNYGYTF
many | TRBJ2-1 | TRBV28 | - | TGTGCCAGCAGTCCCCCCCCTTACAATGAGCAGTTCTTC | CASSPPPYNEQFF
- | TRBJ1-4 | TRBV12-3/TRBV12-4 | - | TGTGCCAGCAGTTTCCAGGGTTTGGTTGAAAAACTGTTTTTT | CASSFQGLVEKLFF
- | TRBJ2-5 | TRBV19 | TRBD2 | TGTGCCAGTAGTACCGAACTAGCGGGGACACAAGAGACCCAGTACTTC | CASSTELAGTQETQYF
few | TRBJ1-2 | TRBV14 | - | TGTGCCAGCAGCCCCCGTGGCGGACACTCCTATGGCTACACCTTC | CASSPRGGHSYGYTF
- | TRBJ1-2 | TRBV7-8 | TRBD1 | TGTGCCAGCTCAGACAGGGCGTCTCCTAACTATGGCTACACCTTC | CASSDRASPNYGYTF
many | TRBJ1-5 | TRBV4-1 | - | TGCGCCAGCAGCCAGGGCCTGACGGATAGCAATCAGCCCCAGCATTTT | CASSQGLTDSNQPQHF
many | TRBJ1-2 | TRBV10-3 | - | TGTGCCATCAGTGACTCGGCTGGGCCGCGTGTAGACACCTTC | CAISDSAGPRVDTF
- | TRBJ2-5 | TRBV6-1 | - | TGTGCCAGCAGTGCGACCTCCAACTGGGAGACCCAGTACTTC | CASSATSNWETQYF
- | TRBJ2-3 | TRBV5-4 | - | TGTGCCAGCAGCCCTCGGACAGCCCTTCTCGCAGATACGCAGTATTTT | CASSPRTALLADTQYF
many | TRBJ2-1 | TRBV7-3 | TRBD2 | TGTGCCAGCAGCTTACGACTAGCGGGGGAGCAGTTCTTC | CASSLRLAGEQFF
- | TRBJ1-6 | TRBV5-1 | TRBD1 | TGCGCCAGCAGCTTGGAAGGGGACAGGGATTCACCCCTCCACTTT | CASSLEGDRDSPLHF
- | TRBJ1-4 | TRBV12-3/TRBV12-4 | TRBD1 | TGTGCCAGCAGAACAGGGGCGTATAATGAAAAACTGTTTTTT | CASRTGAYNEKLFF
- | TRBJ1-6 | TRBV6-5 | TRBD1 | TGTGCCAGCAGTTACTCGGGGACAGGGGGCGCAACCTATAATTCACCCCTCCACTTT | CASSYSGTGGATYNSPLHF
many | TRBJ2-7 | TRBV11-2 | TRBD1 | TGTGCCAGCAGCCCCCTGACAGGGTTGTCCTACGAGCAGTACTTC | CASSPLTGLSYEQYF
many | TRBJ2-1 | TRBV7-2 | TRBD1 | TGTGCCAGCAGCAATAATGGACAGGGGTGGGATGAGCAGTTCTTC | CASSNNGQGWDEQFF
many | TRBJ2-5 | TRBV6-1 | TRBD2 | TGTGCCAGCAGTAAGGCCCTAGCGGGATGGCGGGAAGAGACCCAGTACTTC | CASSKALAGWREETQYF
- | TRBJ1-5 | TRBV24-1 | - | TGTGCCACCAGTGATGGGGGGTGGCGTCAGCCCCAGCATTTT | CATSDGGWRQPQHF
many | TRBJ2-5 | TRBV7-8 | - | TGTGCCAGCAGCCGTTCCGGCGAGACCCAGTACTTC | CASSRSGETQYF
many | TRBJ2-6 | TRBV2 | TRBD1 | TGTGCCAGTGCTAGGGACAGGGATCCTGGGGCCAACGTCCTGACTTTC | CASARDRDPGANVLTF
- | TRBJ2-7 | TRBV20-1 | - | TGCAGTGCTAGAATCGGGGAGGCCGAGCAGTACTTC | CSARIGEAEQYF
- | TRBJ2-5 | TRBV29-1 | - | TGCAGCGTTTTAACCCAGGGCAAAGAGACCCAGTACTTC | CSVLTQGKETQYF
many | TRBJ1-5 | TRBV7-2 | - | TGTGCCAGCAGCTTTAACAATGGGCCCCAGCATTTT | CASSFNNGPQHF
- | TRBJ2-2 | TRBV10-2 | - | TGCGCCAGCAGTCCGAGCACCGGGGAGCTGTTTTTT | CASSPSTGELFF
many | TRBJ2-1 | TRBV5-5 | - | TGTGCCAGCAGCCGGGCCTTAGAGCCCTCCTACAATGAGCAGTTCTTC | CASSRALEPSYNEQFF
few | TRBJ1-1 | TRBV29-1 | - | TGCAGCGTCCGAACCGACAGGAACACTGAAGCTTTCTTT | CSVRTDRNTEAFF
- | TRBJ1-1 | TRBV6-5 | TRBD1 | TGTGCCAGCAGTTACCAGGGGGTCAACACTGAAGCTTTCTTT | CASSYQGVNTEAFF
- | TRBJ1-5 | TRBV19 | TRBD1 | TGTGCCAGTAGTACCCCGGGACAGAGAAATCAGCCCCAGCATTTT | CASSTPGQRNQPQHF
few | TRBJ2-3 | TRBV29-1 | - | TGCAGCGGTGGTCAACAGGTTTGGGATACGCAGTATTTT | CSGGQQVWDTQYF
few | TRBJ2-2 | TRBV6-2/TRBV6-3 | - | TGTGCCAGCAGTTACCACAGGGACGACACCGGGGAGCTGTTTTTT | CASSYHRDDTGELFF